Here is one T cell receptor beta chain with its context. These data are taken from a study of blood T cells in healthy people across ages. The CDR3 covers 14 residues. From germline, CDR1 is SNHLY and CDR2 FYNNEI. Unmatched junction bases numbered 8, after V lost 5 bases and J lost 6 bases. It was with a sample-barcoded 5' primer and a J-beta primer mix that a second PCR of roughly 6 to 12 cycles was run. TCRdb recomputed calls from the 5' RACE reads with MiXCR, one row per CDR3 protein. The table shows over a million distinct CDR3 sequences, with approximately 60% occurring only once. The clonotype comes from a man aged 18-30 years in good health. This sequence joins TRBV2 and TRBJ2-3, with 7 bases that match TRBD1. Sequenced sample: blood. CDR3 in DNA: TGTGCCAGCAGTACCTTTAAAGGGGGCGATACGCAGTATTTT. Residues: CASSTFKGGDTQYF. The full variable domain, with the rest looked up from reference TRBV2 and TRBJ2-3, is EPEVTQTPSHQVTQMGQEVILRCVPISNHLYFYWYRQILGQKVEFLVSFYNNEISEKSEIFDDQFSVERPDGSNFTLKIRSTKLEDSAMYFCASSTFKGGDTQYFGPGTRLTVL.